This entry lists 23 T cell receptor beta chains sequenced from one sample in a study of blood T cell repertoires in COVID-19. Libraries were prepared by immunoSEQ multiplex PCR; TCRdb keeps only in-frame clonotypes and omits some of them. In the table there are about 300,000 clones, 80% to 90% of which are singletons. Sequences were obtained from PBMCs or T cells enriched from blood (not recorded which). The receptors derive from a woman in her late teens or twenties who had recovered from COVID-19.

The chain joins TRBV19 to TRBJ1-1; D unclear. CDR3 length: 12 amino acids. V was pared by 5 bases and J by 4 bases, with 8 bases between. The germline V gene encodes CDR1 LNHDA and CDR2 SQIVND (reference sequence). CDR3 residues: CASSRRATEAFF. CDR3 coding DNA: TGTGCCAGTAGTCGGAGGGCCACTGAAGCTTTCTTT.

V and J are TRBV5-1 and TRBJ1-2, with 9 positions matching TRBD1. The CDR3 sequence is 16 residues long. The germline V gene encodes CDR1 SGHRS and CDR2 YFSETQ. The V and J ends lost 4 bases and 2 bases, in that order; junction bases with no gene match: 9. The DNA of the CDR3 is TGCGCCAGCAGCCAGGGGGGCGGACAGGGGAACTATGGCTACACCTTC. This codes for CASSQGGGQGNYGYTF.

The chain is built from TRBV7-3 and TRBJ2-5, with D unresolved. The CDR3 runs 10 residues. Trimming removed 6 bases at V and 5 bases at J, with 4 bases between. Germline V gene sequence: CDR1 SGHTA, CDR2 FQGTGA. CDR3 nucleotides: TGTGCCAGCAGAGCGGAGACCCAGTACTTC. Translating it yields CASRAETQYF.

This clone was detected once. CDR3 sequence (DNA): TGTGCCAGCAGTGCGTCTCCGCTGGGAGGTGAGCAGTTCTTC. Translated, it gives CASSASPLGGEQFF. This rearrangement joins TRBV2 to TRBJ2-1, with D possibly TRBD2 on 6 matching bases. The CDR3 consists of 14 residues. V dropped 4 bases and J dropped 9 bases, with 16 bases sitting between them. Germline assignment: CDR1 SNHLY and CDR2 FYNNEI.

The V call is TRBV6-5, the J call TRBJ1-3, with D tentatively TRBD1 (5 bases). CDR3 size: 14 residues. Per germline, CDR1 MNHEY and CDR2 SVGAGI. V was trimmed by 8 bases and J by 3 bases, leaving 14 bases between them. CDR3 coding DNA: TGTGCCAGCGTTCGGAGTACAGGTGGAAACACCATATATTTT. Translation: CASVRSTGGNTIYF.

The V call is TRBV5-1, the J call TRBJ1-2, with 7 bases identical to TRBD1. Germline trimming cut 4 bases from V and 4 bases from J; bases unmatched to any gene: 10. The CDR3 covers 15 residues. The germline CDR1 and CDR2 sequences are SGHRS and YFSETQ. CDR3 nucleotides: TGCGCCAGCAGCCCTCAGGGGGGAGAGGGCTATGGCTACACCTTC. Amino acids: CASSPQGGEGYGYTF.

As to this clone: In the same sample, other DNA sequences code for this CDR3. The J gene is TRBJ2-7, the V gene TRBV3-1 (or the pseudogene TRBV3-2); D call uncertain. Germline CDR1 and CDR2: LGHDT and YNNKEL (reference sequence). V gave up 6 bases and J gave up 3 bases, with 3 bases separating them. The CDR3 has 10 residues. CDR3 sequence (DNA): TGTGCCAGCAGTTACTACGAGCAGTACTTC. Translated: CASSYYEQYF.

V gene TRBV27 combines with J gene TRBJ2-5; 8 bases agree with TRBD1. The CDR3 runs to 14 residues. Germline V gene data show CDR1 as MNHEY and CDR2 as SMNVEV (reference sequence). The V gene end was trimmed by 2 bases and the J gene end by 5 bases; junction bases not matched to a gene: 4. The CDR3 coding sequence is TGTGCCAGCAGTTTACAGGGGGCTTTCGAGACCCAGTACTTC. The encoded protein is CASSLQGAFETQYF.

The chain has TRBV21-1 and TRBJ1-1; TRBD1, as called in the table, went unchecked against the DNA. TRBV21-1 counts as a pseudogene. The CDR3 runs to 16 residues. The CDR3 DNA follows: TGTGCCAGCAGCAATAAGAGGGGGACAGGGGCCACTGAAGCTTTCTTT. Amino acids: CASSNKRGTGATEAFF.

The chain joins TRBV5-1 to TRBJ1-6, with 11 bases that match TRBD1. The V gene's germline CDR1 is SGHRS and CDR2 YFSETQ. V was pared by 0 bases and J by 6 bases, with 2 bases of the junction left unmatched. The CDR3 length is 16 residues. CDR3 loop: CASSLAGTGGNSPLHF. The CDR3 bases are TGCGCCAGCAGCTTGGCCGGGACAGGGGGTAATTCACCCCTCCACTTT.

The chain links TRBV30 to TRBJ2-1, with TRBD1 matching 9 bases. Germline lookup yields CDR1 GTSNPN and CDR2 SVGIG (reference sequence). V was pared by 7 bases and J by 2 bases, with 6 bases of the junction left unmatched. The CDR3 extends over 14 amino acids. The CDR3 region has the DNA TGTGCCTTTGGCACAGGGGGCCCCTACAATGAGCAGTTCTTC. The encoded protein is CAFGTGGPYNEQFF.

The chain joins TRBV5-4 to TRBJ2-1; D is perhaps TRBD1 (6 bases). Germline V CDR1 and CDR2: SGHNT, YYREEE (reference sequence). V was trimmed by 4 bases and J by 1 base, leaving 12 bases between them. The CDR3 is 15 residues long. This CDR3 reads CASSLNRESYNEQFF. DNA of the CDR3: TGTGCCAGCAGCCTCAACAGGGAGTCCTACAATGAGCAGTTCTTC.

This sequence joins TRBV6-5 and TRBJ2-2, with no clear D. The germline gives CDR1 MNHEY, CDR2 SVGAGI. The CDR3 has 11 residues. Trimming removed 5 bases at V and 6 bases at J, with 4 bases between. CDR3 nucleotides: TGTGCCAGCAGTAGAGCCGGGGAGCTGTTTTTT. This sequence encodes CASSRAGELFF.

The table lists this clone with a count of one. V gene TRBV7-2 combines with J gene TRBJ1-4; D is possibly TRBD1 (6 bases). Germline CDR1 is SGHTA and CDR2 is FQGNSA. The CDR3 has 14 residues. V gave up 5 bases and J gave up 8 bases, with 15 bases separating them. The CDR3 bases are TGTGCCAGCAGCCTAACAGGGAAATCCGAAAAACTGTTTTTT. It yields the protein CASSLTGKSEKLFF.

There are a few counts of this clone. The chain is built from TRBV6-2 or TRBV6-3 and TRBJ2-7; 7 bases agree with TRBD1. Germline V gene data show CDR1 as MNHEY and CDR2 as SVGEGT. The CDR3 spans 15 residues. J was trimmed by 0 bases and V by 6 bases; bases with no gene match: 8. CDR3 loop: CASSATGAGSYEQYF. CDR3 nucleotide sequence: TGTGCCAGCAGCGCCACAGGGGCGGGCTCCTACGAGCAGTACTTC.

The DNA of the CDR3 is TGTGCCAGCAGCAACGTTTGGGTTAACGACGGGGCGGGAGGGCGAGATACGCAGTATTTT. Its translation is CASSNVWVNDGAGGRDTQYF. The V and J genes are TRBV11-3 and TRBJ2-3; 9 nucleotides match TRBD2. This CDR3 comprises 20 residues. The germline CDR1 and CDR2 sequences are SGHNT and YENEEA. The J segment lost 5 bases and the V segment lost 5 bases, leaving 23 bases of the junction unmatched.

This clone was recorded once. The chain employs TRBV19 and TRBJ1-1; D might be TRBD1 (6 bases). The ends were cut back, 6 bases at V and 7 bases at J, with 18 bases in the middle. This CDR3 comprises 14 residues. Germline V gene lookup returns CDR1 LNHDA and CDR2 SQIVND (reference sequence). The CDR3 DNA follows: TGTGCCAGTAGCCTTTACAGGGCCAGGGGTGAAGCTTTCTTT. Protein product: CASSLYRARGEAFF.

J is TRBJ1-4 and V is TRBV27; 9 bases are shared with TRBD1. The CDR3 extends over 16 amino acids. The V gene's germline CDR1 is MNHEY and CDR2 SMNVEV (reference sequence). The trim removed 0 bases at V and 5 bases at J, leaving 4 bases unmatched. The CDR3 DNA reads as TGTGCCAGCAGTTTATCGTTGACAGGGGGAAATGAAAAACTGTTTTTT. This encodes CASSLSLTGGNEKLFF. Looking up the rest from reference TRBV27 and TRBJ1-4 gives the full variable domain: EAQVTQNPRYLITVTGKKLTVTCSQNMNHEYMSWYRQDPGLGLRQIYYSMNVEVTDKGDVPEGYKVSRKEKRNFPLILESPSPNQTSLYFCASSLSLTGGNEKLFFGSGTQLSVL.

This clone was found once. The chain employs TRBV7-9 and TRBJ1-3; unclear D gene. The CDR3 spans 15 residues. Trimming pared 5 bases from V and 0 bases from J, leaving 11 bases between. CDR1 is SEHNR, CDR2 FQNEAQ, per germline (reference sequence). The CDR3 spells CASSLLTVSGNTIYF. The CDR3 nucleotides are TGTGCCAGCAGCCTTCTCACAGTCTCTGGAAACACCATATATTTT.

The chain combines TRBV15 with TRBJ1-2, with D possibly being TRBD1 (5 bases). Trimming left V 9 bases short and J 5 bases short, with 13 bases between. Germline V CDR1 and CDR2: LNHNV, YYDKDF (reference sequence). The CDR3 loop spans 12 amino acids. The CDR3 sequence: CATQGGVYGYTF. In nucleotides, the CDR3 is TGTGCCACTCAGGGTGGGGTTTATGGCTACACCTTC. Full variable domain (outside the CDR3, taken from reference TRBV15 and TRBJ1-2): DAMVIQNPRYQVTQFGKPVTLSCSQTLNHNVMYWYQQKSSQAPKLLFHYYDKDFNNEADTPDNFQSRRPNTSFCFLDIRSPGLGDTAMYLCATQGGVYGYTFGSGTRLTVV.

The chain has TRBV3-1 (or the pseudogene TRBV3-2) and TRBJ2-7; the D gene is possibly TRBD1 (6 bases). There are 14 residues in the CDR3. V lost 4 bases to trimming and J lost 1 base, with 11 bases between them. Germline V CDR1 and CDR2: LGHDT, YNNKEL (reference sequence). The CDR3 protein is CASSPIGQSYEQYF. The CDR3 DNA reads TGTGCCAGCAGCCCGATCGGACAGTCCTACGAGCAGTACTTC.

This chain uses TRBV21-1 with TRBJ1-1; the table's D call, TRBD1, has no DNA check behind it. TRBV21-1 is described as a pseudogene. The CDR3 loop spans 13 amino acids. CDR3 in DNA: TGTGCCAGCAGGGGACAGGGGGACACTGAAGCTTTCTTT. This translates into CASRGQGDTEAFF.

The table lists this clone with a count of one. The chain has TRBV14 and TRBJ2-7, with 9 bases matching TRBD1. V lost 1 base and J lost 4; bases outside the gene matches: 5. CDR1 is SGHDN and CDR2 is FVKESK in the germline V gene. The CDR3 consists of 15 residues. The CDR3 DNA sequence: TGTGCCAGCAGCCAAGGAGGGACAGGGACGTACGAGCAGTACTTC. This encodes CASSQGGTGTYEQYF. Using reference TRBV14 and TRBJ2-7 for the parts outside the CDR3, the full variable domain is EAGVTQFPSHSVIEKGQTVTLRCDPISGHDNLYWYRRVMGKEIKFLLHFVKESKQDESGMPNNRFLAERTGGTYSTLKVQPAELEDSGVYFCASSQGGTGTYEQYFGPGTRLTVT.